This is a list of T cell receptor beta chains from one sample in a study of shared clonotypes between healthy human individuals. Libraries were prepared by immunoSEQ multiplex PCR; TCRdb keeps only in-frame clonotypes and omits some of them. Counted here are some 2.3 million clones, roughly 93% occurring once; the ten biggest clones make up 0.39%. The sample comprised naive CD4+ T cells from PBMCs. The receptors originated from a man aged 18 to 35 in good health. Some clones in this sample may be carry-over from other donors' samples. Each CDR3 is given with its conserved first and last residue. Each record gives: CDR3 length, V gene, J gene, CDR3 protein.

15	TRBV5-1	TRBJ2-2	CASSFVLPNTGELFF
13	TRBV30	TRBJ1-5	CAYSGQGNQPQHF
13	TRBV28	TRBJ1-3	CASSLWPGNTIYF
14	TRBV6-5	TRBJ2-4	CASSGQLAKNIQYF
15	TRBV5-1	TRBJ2-1	CASSFRSGVYNEQFF
15	TRBV28	TRBJ2-3	CASSPMDRDTDTQYF
17	TRBV18	TRBJ2-7	CASSPPPGLGDSYEQYF
15	TRBV14	TRBJ2-1	CASSPLERTYNEQFF
15	TRBV6-6	TRBJ1-4	CASSYWDRQDEKLFF
15	TRBV7-8	TRBJ2-5	CASSPDRVYQETQYF
17	TRBV4-1	TRBJ2-6	CASSQAGTYSGANVLTF
16	TRBV25-1	TRBJ2-3	CASSETIPPRTRTQYF
14	TRBV28	TRBJ2-7	CASSWVLGSYEQYF
15	TRBV6-1	TRBJ2-3	CASSLLALLSDTQYF
14	TRBV5-4	TRBJ2-5	CASSLGSRQETQYF
12	TRBV30	TRBJ2-7	CAWSPARVEQYF
15	TRBV2	TRBJ2-2	CASREPGRKTGELFF
13	TRBV7-2	TRBJ1-2	CASSLEQGLGYTF
11	TRBV28	TRBJ2-1	CASSPQHEQFF
14	TRBV28	TRBJ1-5	CASSSPRDYQPQHF
16	TRBV5-4	TRBJ2-1	CASSLPGQGTYNEQFF
12	TRBV30	TRBJ2-5	CAWRPGTETQYF
15	TRBV7-9	TRBJ2-2	CASSERRQGSGELFF
15	TRBV7-3	TRBJ2-1	CASSLAGSSYNEQFF
15	TRBV19	TRBJ1-3	CASTGRTSSGNTIYF
16	TRBV5-1	TRBJ1-3	CASSPSGGPSGNTIYF
15	TRBV6-4	TRBJ2-3	CASSQSRASTDTQYF
17	TRBV27	TRBJ2-1	CASSPLSLATIYNEQFF
18	TRBV15	TRBJ1-2	CATSRDLGQGSRWNGYTF
14	TRBV5-8	TRBJ2-7	CASSLGSEPYEQYF
16	TRBV5-4	TRBJ2-2	CASSSWRGGDTGELFF
14	TRBV27	TRBJ1-2	CASSLRRDNYGYTF
11	TRBV28	TRBJ2-2	CASRATGELFF
15	TRBV6-6	TRBJ2-1	CASSWDLFSYNEQFF
14	TRBV15	TRBJ2-2	CATSRIQNTGELFF
14	TRBV10-3	TRBJ1-2	CAIRGELDNYGYTF
15	TRBV7-7	TRBJ2-2	CASSLEGTGAGELFF
15	TRBV30	TRBJ2-3	CAWSEGQGATDTQYF
14	TRBV5-6	TRBJ2-5	CASSSSGFPETQYF
13	TRBV25-1	TRBJ1-1	CASTGQMNTEAFF
13	TRBV7-2	TRBJ2-2	CASRRQGAGELFF
12	TRBV2	TRBJ2-5	CASSPYQETQYF
16	TRBV18	TRBJ2-3	CASSPQATGGTDTQYF
12	TRBV28	TRBJ2-7	CASSLGVYEQYF
14	TRBV7-3	TRBJ2-2	CASSSISQTGELFF
19	TRBV5-1	TRBJ2-7	CASSLPGLAGGPTAYEQYF
15	TRBV28	TRBJ2-3	CASSLRDLSTDTQYF
14	TRBV11-2	TRBJ1-5	CASSLGGIGQPQHF
12	TRBV7-2	TRBJ2-1	CASSLEGNSQFF
13	TRBV7-9	TRBJ2-5	CASSPAWQETQYF
14	TRBV7-3	TRBJ2-7	CASSLGRAGDEQYF
15	TRBV5-1	TRBJ1-1	CASSLEGGPVNEAFF
14	TRBV18	TRBJ2-2	CASSPGQGAWELFF
10	TRBV20-1	TRBJ1-1	CSARDVEAFF
14	TRBV19	TRBJ1-2	CASTRRRTDYGYTF
16	TRBV15	TRBJ2-7	CATSREGGPSSYEQYF
13	TRBV13	TRBJ2-3	CASSLRSTDTQYF